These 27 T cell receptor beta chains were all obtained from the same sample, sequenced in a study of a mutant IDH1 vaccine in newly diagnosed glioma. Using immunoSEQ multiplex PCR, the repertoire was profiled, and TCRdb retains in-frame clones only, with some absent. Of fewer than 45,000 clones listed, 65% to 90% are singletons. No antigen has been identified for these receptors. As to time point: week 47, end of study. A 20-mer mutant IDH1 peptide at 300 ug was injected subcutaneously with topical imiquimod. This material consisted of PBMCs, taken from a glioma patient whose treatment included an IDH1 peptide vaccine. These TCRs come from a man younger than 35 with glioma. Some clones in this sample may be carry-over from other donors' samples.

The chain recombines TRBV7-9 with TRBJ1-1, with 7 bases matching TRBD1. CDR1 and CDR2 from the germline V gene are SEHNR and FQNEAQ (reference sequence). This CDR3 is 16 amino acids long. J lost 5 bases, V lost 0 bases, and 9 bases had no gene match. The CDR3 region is CASSLARQGFVTEAFF. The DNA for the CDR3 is TGTGCCAGCAGCTTAGCCAGACAGGGCTTCGTTACTGAAGCTTTCTTT.

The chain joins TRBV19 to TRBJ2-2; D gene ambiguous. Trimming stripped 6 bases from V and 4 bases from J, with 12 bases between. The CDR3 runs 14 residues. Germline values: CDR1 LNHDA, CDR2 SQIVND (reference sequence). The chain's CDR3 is CASSVHYRTGELFF. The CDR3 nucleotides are TGTGCCAGTAGCGTCCATTACCGCACCGGGGAGCTGTTTTTT.

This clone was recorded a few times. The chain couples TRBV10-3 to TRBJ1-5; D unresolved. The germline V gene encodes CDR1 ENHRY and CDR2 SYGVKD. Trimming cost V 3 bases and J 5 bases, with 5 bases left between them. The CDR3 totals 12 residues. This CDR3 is CAISEWDQPQHF. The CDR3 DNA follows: TGTGCCATCAGTGAATGGGATCAGCCCCAGCATTTT.

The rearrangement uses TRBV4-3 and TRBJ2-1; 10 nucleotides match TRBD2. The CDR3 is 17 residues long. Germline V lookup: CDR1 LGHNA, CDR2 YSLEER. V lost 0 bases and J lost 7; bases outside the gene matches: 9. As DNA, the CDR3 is TGCGCCAGCAGCCAAGATCCCAGCGGGAGGGCATGGAATGAGCAGTTCTTC. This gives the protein CASSQDPSGRAWNEQFF.

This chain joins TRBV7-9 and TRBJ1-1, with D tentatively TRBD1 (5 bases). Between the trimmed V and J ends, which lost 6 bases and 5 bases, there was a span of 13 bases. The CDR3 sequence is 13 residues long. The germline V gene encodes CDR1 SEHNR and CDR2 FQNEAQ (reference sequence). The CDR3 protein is CASSDQGYTEAFF. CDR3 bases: TGTGCCAGCAGTGATCAGGGTTATACTGAAGCTTTCTTT.

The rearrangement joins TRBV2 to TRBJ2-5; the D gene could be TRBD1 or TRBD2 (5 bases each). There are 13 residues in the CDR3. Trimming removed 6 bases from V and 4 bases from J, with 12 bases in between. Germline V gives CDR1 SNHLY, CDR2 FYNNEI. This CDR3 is CASSWGFGETQYF. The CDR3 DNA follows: TGTGCCAGCAGCTGGGGGTTTGGAGAGACCCAGTACTTC.

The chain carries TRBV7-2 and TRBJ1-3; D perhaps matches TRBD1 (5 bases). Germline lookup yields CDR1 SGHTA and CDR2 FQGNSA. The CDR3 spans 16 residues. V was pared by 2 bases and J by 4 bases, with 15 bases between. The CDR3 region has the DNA TGTGCCAGCAGCTTAAAAGCCCAGGGATCCGGAAACACCATATATTTT. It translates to CASSLKAQGSGNTIYF.

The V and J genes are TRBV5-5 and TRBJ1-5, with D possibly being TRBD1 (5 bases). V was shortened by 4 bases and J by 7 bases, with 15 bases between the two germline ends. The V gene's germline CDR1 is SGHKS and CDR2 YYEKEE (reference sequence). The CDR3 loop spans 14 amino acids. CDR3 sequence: CASSPPGGTQPQHF. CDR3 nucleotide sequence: TGTGCCAGCAGCCCCCCCGGGGGAACCCAGCCCCAGCATTTT.

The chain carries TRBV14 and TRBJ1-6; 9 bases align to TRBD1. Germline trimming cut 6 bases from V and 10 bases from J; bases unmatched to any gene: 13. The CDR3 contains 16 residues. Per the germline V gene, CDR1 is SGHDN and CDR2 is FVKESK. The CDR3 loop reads CASRRAGTGNMSPLHF. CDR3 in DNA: TGTGCCAGCAGGAGGGCCGGGACAGGGAATATGTCACCCCTCCACTTT.

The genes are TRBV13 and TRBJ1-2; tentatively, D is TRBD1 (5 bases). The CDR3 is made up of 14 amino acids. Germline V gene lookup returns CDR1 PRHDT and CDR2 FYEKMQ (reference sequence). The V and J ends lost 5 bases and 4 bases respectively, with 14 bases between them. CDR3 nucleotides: TGTGCCAGCAGCCCCCGGACAAGGCGCTATGGCTACACCTTC. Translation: CASSPRTRRYGYTF.

CDR3 in DNA: TGCGCCAGCAGCTTGAGGGGGACTGAAGCTTTCTTT. Amino acid sequence: CASSLRGTEAFF. The V and J genes are TRBV5-1 and TRBJ1-1; weak D call: TRBD1 (6 bases). The CDR3 length is 12 residues. The V gene lost 1 base and the J gene lost 5 bases, with 6 bases spanning the gap. The V gene's germline CDR1 is SGHRS and CDR2 YFSETQ.

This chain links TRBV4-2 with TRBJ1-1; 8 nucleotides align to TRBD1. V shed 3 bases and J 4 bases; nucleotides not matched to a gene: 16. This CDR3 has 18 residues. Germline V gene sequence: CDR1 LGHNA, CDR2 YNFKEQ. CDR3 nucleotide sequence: TGTGCCAGCAGCCATCCCACAATTTCGACAGGGGTGAGCACTGAAGCTTTCTTT. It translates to CASSHPTISTGVSTEAFF.

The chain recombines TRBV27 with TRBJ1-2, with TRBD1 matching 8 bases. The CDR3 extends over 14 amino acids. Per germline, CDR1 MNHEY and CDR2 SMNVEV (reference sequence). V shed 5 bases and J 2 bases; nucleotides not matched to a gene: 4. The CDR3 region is CASSPRTGNYGYTF. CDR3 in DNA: TGTGCCAGCAGTCCCAGGACAGGGAACTATGGCTACACCTTC.

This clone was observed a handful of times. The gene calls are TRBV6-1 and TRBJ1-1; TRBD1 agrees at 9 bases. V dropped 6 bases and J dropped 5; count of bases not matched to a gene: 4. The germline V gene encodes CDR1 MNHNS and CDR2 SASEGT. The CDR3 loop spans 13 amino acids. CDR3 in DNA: TGTGCCAGCAGGGGGACAGGGAAGACTGAAGCTTTCTTT. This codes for CASRGTGKTEAFF.

CDR3 coding DNA: TGTGCCAGCAGCCCGGAGGCCGGTGGCCTGACTGGGGCCAACGTCCTGACTTTC. This codes for CASSPEAGGLTGANVLTF. The gene calls are TRBV5-5 and TRBJ2-6; a possible D gene is TRBD2 (5 bases). This CDR3 is 18 amino acids long. Germline CDR1 SGHKS, CDR2 YYEKEE (reference sequence). Trimming pared 4 bases from V and 2 bases from J, leaving 19 bases between.

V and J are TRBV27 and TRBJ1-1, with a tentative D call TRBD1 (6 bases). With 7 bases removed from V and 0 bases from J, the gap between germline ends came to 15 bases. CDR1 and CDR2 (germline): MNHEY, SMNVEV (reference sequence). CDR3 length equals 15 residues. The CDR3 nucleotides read TGTGCCAGCACCCCCACGGGGGCAATGAACACTGAAGCTTTCTTT. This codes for CASTPTGAMNTEAFF.

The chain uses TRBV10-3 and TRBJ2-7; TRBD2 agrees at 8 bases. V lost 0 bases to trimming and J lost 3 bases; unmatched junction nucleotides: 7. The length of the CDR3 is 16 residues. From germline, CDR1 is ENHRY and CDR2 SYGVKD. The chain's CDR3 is CAISESRIAGNYEQYF. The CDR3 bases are TGTGCCATCAGTGAGTCCAGAATAGCGGGAAACTACGAGCAGTACTTC.

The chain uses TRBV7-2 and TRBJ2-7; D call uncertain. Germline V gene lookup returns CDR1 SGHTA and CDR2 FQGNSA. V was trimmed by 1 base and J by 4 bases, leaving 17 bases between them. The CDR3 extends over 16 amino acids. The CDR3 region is CASSLVIASPFYEQYF. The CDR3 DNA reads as TGTGCCAGCAGCTTAGTTATCGCATCCCCCTTTTACGAGCAGTACTTC.

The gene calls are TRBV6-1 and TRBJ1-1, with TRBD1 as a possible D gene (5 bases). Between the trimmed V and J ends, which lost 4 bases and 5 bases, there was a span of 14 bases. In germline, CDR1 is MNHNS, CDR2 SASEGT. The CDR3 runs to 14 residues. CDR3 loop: CASSGLGGATEAFF. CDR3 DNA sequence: TGTGCCAGCAGTGGGCTCGGGGGTGCGACTGAAGCTTTCTTT.

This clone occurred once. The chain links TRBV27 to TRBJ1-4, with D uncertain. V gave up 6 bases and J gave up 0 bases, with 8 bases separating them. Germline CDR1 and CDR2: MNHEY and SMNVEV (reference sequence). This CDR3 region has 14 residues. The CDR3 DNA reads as TGTGCCAGCAGGAATACAGCAACTAATGAAAAACTGTTTTTT. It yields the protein CASRNTATNEKLFF.

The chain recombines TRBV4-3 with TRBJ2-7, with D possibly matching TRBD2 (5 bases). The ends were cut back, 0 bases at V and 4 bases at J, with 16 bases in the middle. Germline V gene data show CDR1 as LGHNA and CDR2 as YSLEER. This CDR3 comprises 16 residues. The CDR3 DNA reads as TGCGCCAGCAGCCAAGAGCCCCGGACTTCTTATTACGAGCAGTACTTC. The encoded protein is CASSQEPRTSYYEQYF.

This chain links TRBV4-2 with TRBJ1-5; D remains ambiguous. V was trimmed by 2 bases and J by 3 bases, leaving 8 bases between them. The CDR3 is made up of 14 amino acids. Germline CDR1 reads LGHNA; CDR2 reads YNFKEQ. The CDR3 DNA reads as TGTGCCAGCAGCCAATTGGACTTCAATCAGCCCCAGCATTTT. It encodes CASSQLDFNQPQHF.

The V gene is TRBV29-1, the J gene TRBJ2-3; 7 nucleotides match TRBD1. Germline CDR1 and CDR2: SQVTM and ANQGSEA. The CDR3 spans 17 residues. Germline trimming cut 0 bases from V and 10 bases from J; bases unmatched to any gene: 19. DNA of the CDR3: TGCAGCGTTGAAGAAAGCAGGGGGTATAGGGGTTCTGATCCGCAGTATTTT. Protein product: CSVEESRGYRGSDPQYF.

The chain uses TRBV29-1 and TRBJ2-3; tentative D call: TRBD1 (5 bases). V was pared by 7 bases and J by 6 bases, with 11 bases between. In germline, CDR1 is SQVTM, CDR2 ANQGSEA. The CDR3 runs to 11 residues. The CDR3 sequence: CSGQRGDTQYF. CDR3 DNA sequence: TGCAGCGGTCAAAGGGGTGATACGCAGTATTTT.

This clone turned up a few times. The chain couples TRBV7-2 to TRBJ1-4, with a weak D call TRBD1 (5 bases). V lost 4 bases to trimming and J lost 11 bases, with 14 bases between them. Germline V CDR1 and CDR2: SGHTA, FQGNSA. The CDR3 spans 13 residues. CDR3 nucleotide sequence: TGTGCCAGCAGCTGGGGGAGGGTGGATAAACTGTTTTTT. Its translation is CASSWGRVDKLFF.

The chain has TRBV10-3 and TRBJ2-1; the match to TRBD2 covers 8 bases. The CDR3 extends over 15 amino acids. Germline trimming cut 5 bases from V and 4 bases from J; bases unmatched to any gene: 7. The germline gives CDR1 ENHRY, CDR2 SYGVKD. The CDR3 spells CAISPISGGYNEQFF. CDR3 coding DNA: TGTGCCATCAGTCCTATAAGCGGGGGTTACAATGAGCAGTTCTTC.

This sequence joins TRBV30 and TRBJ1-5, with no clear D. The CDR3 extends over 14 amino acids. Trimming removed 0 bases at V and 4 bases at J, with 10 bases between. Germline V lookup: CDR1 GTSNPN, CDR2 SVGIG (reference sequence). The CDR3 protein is CAWSVWRRNQPQHF. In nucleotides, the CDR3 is TGTGCCTGGAGTGTCTGGCGGAGGAATCAGCCCCAGCATTTT.